This T cell receptor (beta chain) was sequenced during a study of blood T cell repertoires in COVID-19. Study as a whole: Acute-phase and convalescent COVID-19 samples originated in the United States, Italy and Spain. Nucleic acid was either cDNA or gDNA, and it came from T cells, B-cell-depleted T cells, or PBMCs.

Authors' analysis steps: Researchers report that nucleated cell counts were estimated from reference gene primer amplification. Generated by immunoSEQ multiplex PCR, the TCRdb table keeps only in-frame clones and is missing some. The D gene and trimming were derived from the DNA, and the V and J assignments and clone size from that table. The table has tens of thousands of clones, roughly 80% seen once. Sample: peripheral blood. The clonotype originates from a human donor in a cohort sampled during active COVID-19.

The CDR3 DNA reads as TGTGCCAGCTCACCACCTAGTTTGGGCAGGGCCTCCGGGGAGCTGTTTTTT. Encoded protein: CASSPPSLGRASGELFF. The chain uses TRBV18 and TRBJ2-2; TRBD1 might be the D (5 bases). V was clipped by 0 bases and J by 6 bases, with 17 bases between them. The CDR3 is 17 amino acids. The germline V gene encodes CDR1 KGHSH and CDR2 LQKENI.